This paragraph covers one T cell receptor beta chain sequence. The data are from a study of shared clonotypes between healthy human individuals. Sequencing was performed with immunoSEQ multiplex PCR; in TCRdb, only in-frame clones are kept and a portion is missing. The repertoire has 2 million to 3 million clones, 90% to 95% of them found once; the top ten carry 0.36%. This CDR3 is built from 11 residues. The germline CDR1 and CDR2 sequences are GTSNPN and SVGIG (reference sequence). With 0 bases removed from V and 10 bases from J, the gap between germline ends came to 7 bases. The source is a young man in good health. Some clones in this sample may be carry-over from other donors' samples. The sequenced sample consisted of naive CD4+ T cells from PBMCs. Subset here: CD45RA+ positively selected. V and J are TRBV30 and TRBJ2-1; D unresolved. CDR3 in amino acids: CAWSVSREQFF. The CDR3 nucleotides read TGTGCCTGGAGTGTAAGTCGGGAGCAGTTCTTC. Based on the CDR3 plus reference TRBV30 and TRBJ2-1, the full variable domain is SQTIHQWPATLVQPVGSPLSLECTVEGTSNPNLYWYRQAAGRGLQLLFYSVGIGQISSEVPQNLSASRPQDRQFILSSKKLLLSDSGFYLCAWSVSREQFFGPGTRLTVL.